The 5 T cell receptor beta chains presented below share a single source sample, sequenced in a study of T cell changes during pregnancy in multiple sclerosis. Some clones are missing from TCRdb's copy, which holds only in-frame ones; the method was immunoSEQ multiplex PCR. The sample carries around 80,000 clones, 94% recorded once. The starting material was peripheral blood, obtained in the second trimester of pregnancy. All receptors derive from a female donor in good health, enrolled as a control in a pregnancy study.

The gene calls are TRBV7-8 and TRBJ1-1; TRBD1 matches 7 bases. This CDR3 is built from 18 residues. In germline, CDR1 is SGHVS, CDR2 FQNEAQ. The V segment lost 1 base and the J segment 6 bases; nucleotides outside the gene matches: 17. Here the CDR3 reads CASSLVPTQTGKGSEAFF. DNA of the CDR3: TGTGCCAGCAGCTTAGTACCAACCCAGACAGGGAAAGGCTCTGAAGCTTTCTTT.

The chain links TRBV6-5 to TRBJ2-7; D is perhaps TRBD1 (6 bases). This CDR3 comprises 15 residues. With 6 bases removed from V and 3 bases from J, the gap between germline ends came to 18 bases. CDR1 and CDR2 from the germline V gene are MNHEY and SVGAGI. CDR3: CASRLTGTSFYEQYF. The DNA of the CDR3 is TGTGCCAGCAGACTCACCGGGACATCCTTCTACGAGCAGTACTTC.

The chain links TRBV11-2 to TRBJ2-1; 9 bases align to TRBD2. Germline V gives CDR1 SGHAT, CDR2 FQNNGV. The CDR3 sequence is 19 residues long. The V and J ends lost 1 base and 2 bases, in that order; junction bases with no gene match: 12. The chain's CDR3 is CASSLGYQGSGRTYNEQFF. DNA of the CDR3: TGTGCCAGCAGCTTAGGTTATCAGGGTAGCGGGAGAACCTACAATGAGCAGTTCTTC. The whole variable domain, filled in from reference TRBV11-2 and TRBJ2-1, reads EAGVAQSPRYKIIEKRQSVAFWCNPISGHATLYWYQQILGQGPKLLIQFQNNGVVDDSQLPKDRFSAERLKGVDSTLKIQPAKLEDSAVYLCASSLGYQGSGRTYNEQFFGPGTRLTVL.

The CDR3 sequence is CASNDAGGRETQYF. Written as DNA, the CDR3 is TGCGCCAGCAACGATGCGGGAGGTCGGGAGACCCAGTACTTC. This chain connects TRBV5-1 to TRBJ2-5; 8 nucleotides match TRBD2. J was trimmed by 5 bases and V by 6 bases; bases with no gene match: 9. CDR1 SGHRS and CDR2 YFSETQ come from the germline V gene. The CDR3 length is 14 residues.

CDR3 sequence reads: CASSLASGGNTIYF. CDR3 sequence (DNA): TGTGCCAGCAGCCTTGCTTCGGGAGGGAACACCATATATTTT. This rearrangement joins TRBV5-8 to TRBJ1-3; D gene unclear. Per the germline V gene, CDR1 is SGHTS and CDR2 is YDEGEE. Trimming stripped 4 bases from V and 7 bases from J, with 15 bases between. The CDR3 runs 14 residues.